This T cell receptor beta chain was recovered during a study of CD8 T cells in ankylosing spondylitis. Notes on the study in general: Apparently characteristic of ankylosing spondylitis blood was a TCR beta motif (about 8 highly homologous variants). Matched ankylosing spondylitis synovial fluid reportedly contained a significantly enriched population of disease-linked clones.

Per the germline V gene, CDR1 is MNHEY and CDR2 is SMNVEV (reference sequence). V lost 6 bases to trimming and J lost 8 bases; unmatched junction nucleotides: 14. This CDR3 spans 15 amino acids. About this clonotype itself: Its antigen is as yet unknown.

Quantitative molecular-barcoded 5'-RACE generated the TCR beta libraries. Using its own MiXCR run on the 5' RACE reads, TCRdb lists one record per CDR3 protein. In the table there are about 210,000 distinct CDR3 sequences, 5.5% to 7.5% of which are singletons. Sequenced input: blood, either unsorted or a sorted T cell fraction (not recorded which). The TCR comes from a male donor with ankylosing spondylitis. The chain links TRBV27 to TRBJ2-7; 9 bases match TRBD2. CDR3 in DNA: TGTGCCAGCAGCCGACTAGCGGACCCCGATAGCAAGCAGTACTTC. Its translation is CASSRLADPDSKQYF.